Detailed here is one TCR beta chain. Its antigen is as yet unknown. Only in-frame clones appear in the TCRdb table, and some are missing; sequencing was by immunoSEQ multiplex PCR. This table holds around 130,000 clones, roughly 89% found once. The data originate from a study of cytomegalovirus exposure and HLA in healthy donors. Regarding the study as a whole: Most TCR sequences were uncommon, yet certain public TCRs appeared in many donors. Specificity for CMV antigens was confirmed in vitro for a few of the CMV-associated chains. Cytomegalovirus-associated TCR beta chains were listed, numbering 150 to 200.

The clonotype originates from a man aged 25-45 years in good health and CMV-seronegative. The specimen sequenced was PBMCs.

The CDR3 DNA reads TGTGCCAGCAGTGAAAGTTCCGGGAACAGCCCGAACACCGGGGAGCTGTTTTTT. Protein: CASSESSGNSPNTGELFF. The chain combines TRBV25-1 with TRBJ2-2; possibly TRBD2 for D (5 bases). This CDR3 spans 18 amino acids. Germline CDR1 reads MGHDK; CDR2 reads SYGVNS. Trimming stripped 2 bases from V and 0 bases from J, with 16 bases between.